Listed below are T cell receptor beta chains from one sample, sequenced in a study of radiation and T cells in renal cell carcinoma. Libraries were prepared by immunoSEQ multiplex PCR; TCRdb keeps only in-frame clonotypes and omits some of them. Among 30,000 to 40,000 clones listed, more than 65% were seen once. The sample consisted of blood, taken from a patient whose treatment included radiotherapy and nephrectomy. Every receptor here comes from a man in his 60s with renal cell carcinoma. CDR3s include the opening cysteine and the closing phenylalanine or tryptophan. The D gene is left open where the match is weak. The listing skips clone size in some rows; elsewhere it reads once, few, many or a size class.

TRBJ2-7 | . | . | TRBV25-1 | CASSPPGTYKTYEQYF | TGTGCCAGCAGTCCCCCGGGGACATATAAAACTTACGAGCAGTACTTC
TRBJ2-2 | . | . | TRBV29-1 | CSVVRNTGELFF | TGCAGCGTTGTCAGAAACACCGGGGAGCTGTTTTTT
TRBJ2-2 | . | TRBD1 | TRBV25-1 | CASRKGAANTGELFF | TGTGCCAGCAGGAAGGGGGCAGCGAACACCGGGGAGCTGTTTTTT
TRBJ2-3 | . | . | TRBV5-1 | CASSLAKGADTQYF | TGCGCCAGCAGCTTGGCCAAGGGGGCAGATACGCAGTATTTT
TRBJ1-2 | . | . | TRBV7-8 | CASSLGHYGYTF | TGTGCCAGCAGCTTAGGACATTATGGCTACACCTTC
TRBJ2-4 | . | TRBD2 | TRBV15 | CATSPAGGPKNIQYF | TGTGCCACCAGCCCTGCGGGAGGACCCAAAAACATTCAGTACTTC
TRBJ1-1 | . | TRBD1 | TRBV5-4 | CASSNRGNTEAFF | TGTGCCAGCAGCAACAGGGGGAACACTGAAGCTTTCTTT
TRBJ2-1 | few | . | TRBV11-2 | CASSYLRGLNEQFF | TGTGCCAGCAGCTATCTGAGGGGCCTCAATGAGCAGTTCTTC
TRBJ2-6 | . | . | TRBV19 | CASRSGASGANVLTF | TGTGCCAGTAGGTCGGGGGCCTCTGGGGCCAACGTCCTGACTTTC
TRBJ2-1 | . | TRBD2 | TRBV29-1 | CSLRGQLAGVNEQFF | TGCAGCCTCAGGGGACAACTAGCGGGAGTCAATGAGCAGTTCTTC